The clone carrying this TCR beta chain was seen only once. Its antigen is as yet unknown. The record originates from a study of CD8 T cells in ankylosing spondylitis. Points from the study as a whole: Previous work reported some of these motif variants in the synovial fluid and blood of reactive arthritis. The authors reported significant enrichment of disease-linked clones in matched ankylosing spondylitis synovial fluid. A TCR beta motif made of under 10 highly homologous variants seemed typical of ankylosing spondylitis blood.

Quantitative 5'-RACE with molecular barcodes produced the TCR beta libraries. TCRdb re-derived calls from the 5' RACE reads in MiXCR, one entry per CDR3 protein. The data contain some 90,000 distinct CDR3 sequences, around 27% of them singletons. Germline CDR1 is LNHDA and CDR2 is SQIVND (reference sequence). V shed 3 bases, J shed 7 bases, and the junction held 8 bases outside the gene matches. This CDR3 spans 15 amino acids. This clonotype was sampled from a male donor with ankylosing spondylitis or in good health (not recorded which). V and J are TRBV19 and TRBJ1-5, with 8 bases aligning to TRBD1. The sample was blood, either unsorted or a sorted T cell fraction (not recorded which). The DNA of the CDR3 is TGTGCCAGTAGTATCTTTAGGACAGGGCCCCAGCCCCAGCATTTT. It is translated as CASSIFRTGPQPQHF.